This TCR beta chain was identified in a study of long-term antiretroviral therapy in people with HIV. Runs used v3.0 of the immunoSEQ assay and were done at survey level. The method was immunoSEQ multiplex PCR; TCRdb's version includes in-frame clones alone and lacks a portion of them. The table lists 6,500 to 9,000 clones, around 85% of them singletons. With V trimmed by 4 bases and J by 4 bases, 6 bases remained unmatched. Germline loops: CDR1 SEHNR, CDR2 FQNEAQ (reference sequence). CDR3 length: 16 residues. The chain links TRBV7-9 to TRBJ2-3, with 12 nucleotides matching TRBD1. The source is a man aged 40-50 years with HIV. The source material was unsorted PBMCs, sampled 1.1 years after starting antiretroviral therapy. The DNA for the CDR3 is TGTGCCAGCAGCTGGGGACAGGGGGCGCTGGCAGATACGCAGTATTTT. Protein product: CASSWGQGALADTQYF.